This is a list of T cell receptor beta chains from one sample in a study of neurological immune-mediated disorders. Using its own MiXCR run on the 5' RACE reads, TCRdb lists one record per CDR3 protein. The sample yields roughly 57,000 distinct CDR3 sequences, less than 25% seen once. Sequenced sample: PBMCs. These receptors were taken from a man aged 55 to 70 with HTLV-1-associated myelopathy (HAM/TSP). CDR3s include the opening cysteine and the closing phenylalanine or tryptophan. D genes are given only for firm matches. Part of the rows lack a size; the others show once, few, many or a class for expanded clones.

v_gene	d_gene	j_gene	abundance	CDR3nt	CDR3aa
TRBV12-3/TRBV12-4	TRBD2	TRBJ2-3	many	TGTGCCAGCAGTACCCGCGCGGGAGGGGTCACAGATACGCAGTATTTT	CASSTRAGGVTDTQYF
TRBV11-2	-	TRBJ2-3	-	TGTGCCAGCAGCTCGGAGTACACAGATACGCAGTATTTT	CASSSEYTDTQYF
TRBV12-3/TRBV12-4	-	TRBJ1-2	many	TGTGCCAGCAGTACCAGGGGCGAAACCCTTAACTATGGCTACACCTTC	CASSTRGETLNYGYTF
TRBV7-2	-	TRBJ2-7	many	TGTGCCAGCAGCGTTGGACTTATTTACTACGAGCAGTACTTC	CASSVGLIYYEQYF
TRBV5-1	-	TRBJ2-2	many	TGCGCCAGCAGGGACGCGCGAGAGGGGGAGCTGTTTTTT	CASRDAREGELFF
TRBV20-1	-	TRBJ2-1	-	TGCAGTGCTAGTCGGAGGGGCGGTTACAATGAGCAGTTCTTC	CSASRRGGYNEQFF
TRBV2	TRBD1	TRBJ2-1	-	TGTGCCAGCAGTGTCGAGGGACAGGGGGCCTCAAGGCAGTTCTTC	CASSVEGQGASRQFF
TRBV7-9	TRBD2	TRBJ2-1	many	TGTGCCAGCAGCCCGTCAAGGACTAGCGTAGTAGGGCAGTTCTTC	CASSPSRTSVVGQFF
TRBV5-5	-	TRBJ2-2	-	TGTGCCAGCAGCCCCGACAGGTGGGCCGGGGAGCCGTTTTTT	CASSPDRWAGEPFF
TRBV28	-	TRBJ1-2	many	TGTGCCAGCAGCAACTACTATGGCTACACCTTC	CASSNYYGYTF
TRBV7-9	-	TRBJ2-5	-	TGTGCCAGCAGCTCTTCATCAGGACGGAGAGAGACCCAGTACTTC	CASSSSSGRRETQYF
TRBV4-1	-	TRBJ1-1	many	TGCGCCAGCAGCCAAGGGTCCGGGGGGAACACTGAAGCTTTCTTT	CASSQGSGGNTEAFF
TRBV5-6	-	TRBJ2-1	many	-	CASSFFGPQGREQFF
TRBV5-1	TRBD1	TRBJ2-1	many	TGCGCCAGCAGCTATCCTAAAACCGGGACAGGGAATTACAATGAGCAGTTCTTC	CASSYPKTGTGNYNEQFF
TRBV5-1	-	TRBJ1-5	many	TGCGCCAGCAGCTCGACGGGCGATAGCAATCAGCCCCAGCATTTT	CASSSTGDSNQPQHF
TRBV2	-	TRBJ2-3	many	TGTGCCAGCAGAGGGGACTCTAACACAGATACGCAGTATTTT	CASRGDSNTDTQYF
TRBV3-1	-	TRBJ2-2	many	TGTGCCAGCAGCCAGACCGGGGAGCTGTTTTTT	CASSQTGELFF
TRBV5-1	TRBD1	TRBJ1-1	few	TGCGCCAGCAGCTCGGGACAGGGGGCTTACACTGAAGCTTTCTTT	CASSSGQGAYTEAFF
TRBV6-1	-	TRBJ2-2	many	TGTGCCAGCAGTGGTGGACGAAACACCGGGGAGCTGTTTTTT	CASSGGRNTGELFF
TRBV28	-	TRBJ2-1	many	TGTGCCAGCAGTTTAGGAGGCAGCGGGTACAATGAGCAGTTCTTC	CASSLGGSGYNEQFF
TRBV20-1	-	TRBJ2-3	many	TGCAGTGCTAGTTTTTCCTCGGTGGGGACAGATACGCAGTATTTT	CSASFSSVGTDTQYF
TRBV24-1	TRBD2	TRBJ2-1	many	TGTGCCACCAGTGTTGGAGGCCTTACTAGCGTGCGGGGCAATGAGCAGTTCTTC	CATSVGGLTSVRGNEQFF
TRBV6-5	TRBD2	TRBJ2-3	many	TGTGCCAGCAATCCCGCGGGGGCAGATACGCAGTATTTT	CASNPAGADTQYF
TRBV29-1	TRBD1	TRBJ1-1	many	TGCAGCGTTGCGGACAGGGGGGGGACTGAAGCTTTCTTT	CSVADRGGTEAFF
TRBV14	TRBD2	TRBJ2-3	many	TGTGCCAGCAGGCTAGCGGGAGCAGATACGCAGTATTTT	CASRLAGADTQYF
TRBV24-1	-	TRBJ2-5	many	TGTGCCACCAGTGACCCGACAGGAGAGCGGGAGACCCAGTACTTC	CATSDPTGERETQYF
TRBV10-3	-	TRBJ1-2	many	TGTGCCATCAGTGAGTCCGGGTCGCTACAGAGCTATGGCTACACCTTC	CAISESGSLQSYGYTF
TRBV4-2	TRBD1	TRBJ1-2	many	TGTGCCAGCAGCCAGGGGGGGACAGGGGGCTATGGCTACACCTTC	CASSQGGTGGYGYTF
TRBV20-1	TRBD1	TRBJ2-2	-	TGCAGTGCTAGGCGACAGGGGCGGGACACCGGGGAGCTGTTTTTT	CSARRQGRDTGELFF
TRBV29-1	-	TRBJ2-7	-	TGCAGCGCTAGTGGAGGGCGCTCCTACGAGCAGTACTTC	CSASGGRSYEQYF
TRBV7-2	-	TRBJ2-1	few	TGTGCCAGCAGCTTAGAGTATGGTCGGACCGCCCAGGGGTTCTTC	CASSLEYGRTAQGFF
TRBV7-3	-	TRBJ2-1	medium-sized	TGTGCCAGCAGCCAGGGGAGGGACAATGAGCAGTTCTTC	CASSQGRDNEQFF
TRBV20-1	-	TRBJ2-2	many	TGCAGTGCTAGAGATCGAGGGGTTGGGGACACCGGGGAGCTGTTTTTT	CSARDRGVGDTGELFF
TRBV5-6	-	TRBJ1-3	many	TGTGCCAGCAGCAAGGGACTCAGCTCTGGAAACACCATATATTTT	CASSKGLSSGNTIYF
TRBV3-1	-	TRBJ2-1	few	TGTGCCAGCGGGTTGGACAATGAGCAGTTCTTC	CASGLDNEQFF
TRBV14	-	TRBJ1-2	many	TGTGCCAGCAGCCAAGTCGGCGGTACTAACTATGGCTACACCTTC	CASSQVGGTNYGYTF
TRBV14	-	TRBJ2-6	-	TGTGCCAGCAGCCAAGGGATGACTTCCGGGGCCAACGTCCTGACTTTC	CASSQGMTSGANVLTF
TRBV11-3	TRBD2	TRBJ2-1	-	TGTGCCAGCAGCTTCGGACTAGCGGGGAATGAGCAGTTCTTC	CASSFGLAGNEQFF
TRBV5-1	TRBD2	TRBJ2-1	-	TGCGCCAGCAGCCCACGGGGACTAACCAATGAGCAGTTCTTC	CASSPRGLTNEQFF
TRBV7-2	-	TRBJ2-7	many	TGTGCCAGCAGCTTAGGGGGGCCTTACGAGCAGTACTTC	CASSLGGPYEQYF
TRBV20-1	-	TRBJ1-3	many	TGCAGTGCTAGAGATGGAGACGGCCGCTCTGGAAACACCATATATTTT	CSARDGDGRSGNTIYF
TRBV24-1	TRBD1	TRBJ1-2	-	TGTGCCACCTCCCGGGACAGTAACTATGGCTACACCTTC	CATSRDSNYGYTF
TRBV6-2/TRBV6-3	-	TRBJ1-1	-	TGTGCCAGCAAGCGGGATTTTCAAGCTTTCTTT	CASKRDFQAFF
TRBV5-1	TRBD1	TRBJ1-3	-	TGCGCCAGCACCTCCGGGACAGTGAGCTCTGGAAACACCATATGTTTT	CASTSGTVSSGNTICF
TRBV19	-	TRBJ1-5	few	TGTGCCAGTAGTATTTCCCAGGGAGGAGGGCTCCGACCCCAGCATTTT	CASSISQGGGLRPQHF
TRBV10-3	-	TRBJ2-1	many	TGTGCCATCAGTGAGTCGGACGCCTACAATGAGCAGTTCTTC	CAISESDAYNEQFF
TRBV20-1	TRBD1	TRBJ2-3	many	TGCAGTGCTCGCCCCCCTCCGGGACAGGGGAAAGATACGCAGTATTTT	CSARPPPGQGKDTQYF
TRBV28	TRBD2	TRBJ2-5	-	TGTGCCAGCAGCCTTAGCGGGGGAGAGACCCAGTACTTC	CASSLSGGETQYF
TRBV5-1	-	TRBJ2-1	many	TGCGCCAGCACCACAGACGGGCCGGTTTACAATGAGCAGTTCTTC	CASTTDGPVYNEQFF
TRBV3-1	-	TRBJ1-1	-	TGTGCCAGCAGCCCACACCGACGGAACACTGAAGCTTTCTTT	CASSPHRRNTEAFF
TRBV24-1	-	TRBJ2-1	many	TGTGCCACCAGTGATTCGAATCCTAGTGAGCAGTTCTTC	CATSDSNPSEQFF